By share of the sample, the clone carrying this TCR beta chain is medium-sized (0.01 to 0.1%). Its matching antigen is unknown. This library used 300 to 500 ng RNA and molecular barcoded adaptors spanning alpha/delta and beta/gamma chains. One entry per CDR3 protein results from TCRdb running MiXCR on the reads. The sample contains some 40,000 distinct CDR3 sequences, approximately 12% of which appear only once. This specimen belongs to a study of read filtering for tumor transcriptome and immune sequencing. The wider study: The cohort had over 16 men and about 15 women aged roughly 40 to 80, mean about 67 years. DNase treatment preceded whole-transcriptome library preparation. Findings of the study overall: RNA-seq captured clonotypes less deeply and reliably than IR-seq. Sorted CD138-negative bone marrow cells were not purified T cells.

The germline V gene encodes CDR1 MNHEY and CDR2 SVGAGI. The CDR3 loop spans 13 amino acids. V gave up 5 bases and J gave up 10 bases; unmatched junction bases: 5. The chain is built from TRBV6-5 and TRBJ2-1; 10 positions agree with TRBD2. This TCR was sampled from a donor at least 40 years old with multiple myeloma. The sample was a population of CD138-negative cells sorted from bone marrow. DNA for the CDR3: TGTGCCAGCAGTAATGTAGCGGGGGGAGAGCAGTTCTTC. It translates to CASSNVAGGEQFF.